There are a few counts of the clone carrying this T cell receptor (beta chain). The CDR3 is made up of 16 amino acids. In germline, CDR1 is PRHDT, CDR2 FYEKMQ (reference sequence). V was shortened by 0 bases and J by 5 bases, with 16 bases between the two germline ends. A second PCR, run for about 6 to 11 cycles, used a sample-barcoded 5' primer plus a J-beta primer mix. In TCRdb, the 5' RACE reads were re-called with MiXCR into one record per CDR3 protein. This sample carries about 2 million distinct CDR3 sequences, approximately 50% of them seen once, and the ten largest clones take around 2.1%. This sample is part of a study of blood T cells in healthy people across ages.

This TCR was sampled from a woman in her thirties or forties in good health. The chain uses TRBV13 and TRBJ2-5, with TRBD2 as a possible D gene (6 bases). What was sequenced was blood. CDR3 DNA sequence: TGTGCCAGCAGCTTAGGCCTGGCGGGGCGAGTCGAGACCCAGTACTTC. It yields the protein CASSLGLAGRVETQYF.